The source of this TCR beta chain is a study of T cell changes during pregnancy in multiple sclerosis. The V end was cut by 5 bases, the J end by 4 bases, with 20 bases between. The CDR3 has 16 amino acids. Germline assignment: CDR1 SEHNR and CDR2 FQNEAQ (reference sequence). Sequencing used immunoSEQ multiplex PCR; TCRdb keeps in-frame clones, though not all of them. This table has under 80,000 clones, about 90% appearing once. J is TRBJ1-2 and V is TRBV7-9, with a tentative D call TRBD1 (6 bases). The origin of this receptor is a female donor with multiple sclerosis, enrolled in a pregnancy study. The sample consisted of CD4+ T cells from peripheral blood mononuclear cells, taken in the second trimester of pregnancy. For the CDR3, the DNA is TGTGCCAGCAGCCCCGCCCTACAGGGTGTGAGCTATGGCTACACCTTC. Translated: CASSPALQGVSYGYTF.